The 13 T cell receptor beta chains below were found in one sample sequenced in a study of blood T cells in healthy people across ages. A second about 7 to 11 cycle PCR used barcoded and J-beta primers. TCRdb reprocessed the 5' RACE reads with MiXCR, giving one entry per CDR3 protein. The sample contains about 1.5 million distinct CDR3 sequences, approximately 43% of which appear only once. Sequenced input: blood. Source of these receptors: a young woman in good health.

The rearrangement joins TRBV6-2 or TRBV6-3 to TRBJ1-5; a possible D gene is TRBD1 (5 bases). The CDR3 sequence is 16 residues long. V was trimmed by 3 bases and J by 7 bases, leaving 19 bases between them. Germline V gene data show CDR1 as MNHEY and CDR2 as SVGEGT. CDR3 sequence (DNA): TGTGCCAGCAGTTATTCCAGGGCATTCGCCGAGCAGCCCCAGCATTTT. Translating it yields CASSYSRAFAEQPQHF.

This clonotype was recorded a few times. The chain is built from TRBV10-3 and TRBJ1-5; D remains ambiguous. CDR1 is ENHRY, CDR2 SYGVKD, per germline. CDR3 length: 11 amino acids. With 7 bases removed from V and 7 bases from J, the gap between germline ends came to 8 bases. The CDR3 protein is CAITYLQPQHF. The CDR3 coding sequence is TGTGCCATCACTTATCTACAGCCCCAGCATTTT.

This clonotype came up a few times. CDR3 coding DNA: TGTGCCATCAGCCCCGTCGATCAGCCCCAGCATTTT. Its protein is CAISPVDQPQHF. The chain carries TRBV10-3 and TRBJ1-5; D is unresolved. Trimming removed 6 bases at V and 5 bases at J, with 8 bases between. Germline V gene lookup returns CDR1 ENHRY and CDR2 SYGVKD. The CDR3 has 12 residues.

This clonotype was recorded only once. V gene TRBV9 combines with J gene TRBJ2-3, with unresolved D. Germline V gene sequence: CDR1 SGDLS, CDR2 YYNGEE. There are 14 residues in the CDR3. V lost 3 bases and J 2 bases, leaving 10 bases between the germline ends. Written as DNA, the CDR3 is TGTGCCAGCAGCGGAGATTGGGTCACAGATACGCAGTATTTT. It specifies CASSGDWVTDTQYF.

CDR3 coding DNA: TGTGCCAGCAGCCCCCCCTCCCTAGCGGGAGAGGGTGAGCAGTTCTTC. Its translation is CASSPPSLAGEGEQFF. J is TRBJ2-1 and V is TRBV4-2; 10 bases are a match to TRBD2. This CDR3 is 16 amino acids long. Germline assignment: CDR1 LGHNA and CDR2 YNFKEQ. Losses at the gene ends were 4 bases for V and 9 bases for J; bases not matched to a gene: 12.

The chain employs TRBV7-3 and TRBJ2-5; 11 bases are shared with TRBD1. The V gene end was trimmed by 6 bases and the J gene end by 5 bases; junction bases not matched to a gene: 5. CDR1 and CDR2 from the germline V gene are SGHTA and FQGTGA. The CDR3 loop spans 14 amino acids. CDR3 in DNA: TGTGCCAGCAGTTTGGACAGGGGGCTGGAGACCCAGTACTTC. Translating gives CASSLDRGLETQYF.

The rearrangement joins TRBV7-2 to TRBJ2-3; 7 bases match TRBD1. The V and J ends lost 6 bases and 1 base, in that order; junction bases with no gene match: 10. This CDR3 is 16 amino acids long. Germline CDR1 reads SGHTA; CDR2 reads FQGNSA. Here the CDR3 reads CASRPTGFIGTDTQYF. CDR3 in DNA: TGTGCCAGCAGGCCGACAGGGTTCATAGGCACAGATACGCAGTATTTT.

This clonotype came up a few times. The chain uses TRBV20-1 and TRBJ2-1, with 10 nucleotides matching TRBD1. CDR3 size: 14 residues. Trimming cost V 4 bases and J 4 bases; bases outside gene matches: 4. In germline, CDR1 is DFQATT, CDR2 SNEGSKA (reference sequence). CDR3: CSATTGGTYNEQFF. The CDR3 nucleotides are TGCAGTGCTACGACAGGGGGCACGTACAATGAGCAGTTCTTC.

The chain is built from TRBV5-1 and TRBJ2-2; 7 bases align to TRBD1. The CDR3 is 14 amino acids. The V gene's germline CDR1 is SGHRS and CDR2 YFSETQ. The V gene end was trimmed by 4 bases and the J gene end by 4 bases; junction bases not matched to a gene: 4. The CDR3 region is CASSKDRVTGELFF. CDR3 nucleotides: TGCGCCAGCAGCAAAGACAGGGTCACCGGGGAGCTGTTTTTT.

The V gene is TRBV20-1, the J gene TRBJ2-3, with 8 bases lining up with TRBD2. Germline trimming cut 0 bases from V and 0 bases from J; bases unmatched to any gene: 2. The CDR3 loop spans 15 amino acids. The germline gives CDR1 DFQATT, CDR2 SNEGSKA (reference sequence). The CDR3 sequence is CSARDASGSTDTQYF. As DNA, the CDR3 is TGCAGTGCTAGAGATGCTAGCGGGAGCACAGATACGCAGTATTTT.

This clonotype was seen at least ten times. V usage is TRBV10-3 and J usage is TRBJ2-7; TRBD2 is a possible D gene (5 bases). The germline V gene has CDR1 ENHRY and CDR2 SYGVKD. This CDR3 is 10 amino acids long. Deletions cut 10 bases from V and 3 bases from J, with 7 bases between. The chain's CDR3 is CATGLYEQYF. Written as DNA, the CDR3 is TGTGCCACCGGACTCTACGAGCAGTACTTC.

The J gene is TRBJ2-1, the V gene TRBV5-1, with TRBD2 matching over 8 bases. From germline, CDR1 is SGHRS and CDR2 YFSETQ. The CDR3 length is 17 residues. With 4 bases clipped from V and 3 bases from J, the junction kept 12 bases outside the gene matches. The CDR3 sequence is CASSQEGSGSYYNEQFF. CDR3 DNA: TGCGCCAGCAGCCAGGAGGGGAGCGGGAGTTACTACAATGAGCAGTTCTTC.

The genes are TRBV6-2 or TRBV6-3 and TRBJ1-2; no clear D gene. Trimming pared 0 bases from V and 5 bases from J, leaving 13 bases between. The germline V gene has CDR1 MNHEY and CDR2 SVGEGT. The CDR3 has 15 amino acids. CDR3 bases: TGTGCCAGCAGTTACTCGACCACCAACATTTATGGCTACACCTTC. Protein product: CASSYSTTNIYGYTF.